These T cell receptor beta chains were read from a single sample in a study of early T cells in non-severe SARS-CoV-2 infection. TCRdb reprocessed the 5' RACE reads via MiXCR and lists one record per CDR3 protein. The sample shows 45,000 to 60,000 distinct CDR3 sequences, less than 9.5% of them seen only once. The sequenced sample was whole blood, obtained at baseline. These receptors all stem from an adult who was a healthcare worker with PCR-confirmed SARS-CoV-2 infection or an uninfected control (not recorded which). Both conserved end residues are part of each CDR3. The order of the fields is J gene, V gene, D gene, clone size, CDR3 DNA, CDR3 protein. D genes are given only for firm matches. Clone sizes are given selectively: once, few, many, or a class where the clone is expanded.

J gene: TRBJ2-3; V gene: TRBV29-1; D gene: .; clone size: many; CDR3 DNA: TGCAGCGTTGAGGCCGCCGCGCAGTATGCCACAGATACGCAGTATTTT; CDR3 protein: CSVEAAAQYATDTQYF
J gene: TRBJ1-4; V gene: TRBV18; D gene: TRBD1; clone size: few; CDR3 DNA: TGTGCCAGCTCCCCGGGACAGGGCCATGAAAAACTGTTTTTT; CDR3 protein: CASSPGQGHEKLFF
J gene: TRBJ2-3; V gene: TRBV6-1; D gene: .; clone size: .; CDR3 DNA: TGTGCCAGCAGTGACAGCGGCAGCACAGATACGCAGTATTTT; CDR3 protein: CASSDSGSTDTQYF
J gene: TRBJ2-5; V gene: TRBV18; D gene: TRBD2; clone size: .; CDR3 DNA: TGTGCCAGCTCACCAGACGCGGGGGGACAAGAGACCCAGTACTTC; CDR3 protein: CASSPDAGGQETQYF
J gene: TRBJ2-2; V gene: TRBV12-3/TRBV12-4; D gene: .; clone size: few; CDR3 DNA: TGTGCCAGCAGTTCTGGCGTTGAGAACACCGGGGAGCTGTTTTTT; CDR3 protein: CASSSGVENTGELFF
J gene: TRBJ2-7; V gene: TRBV10-1; D gene: .; clone size: few; CDR3 DNA: TGCGCCAGCAGTAGTGGGGAAAGGAACGAGCAGTACTTC; CDR3 protein: CASSSGERNEQYF
J gene: TRBJ2-7; V gene: TRBV21-1; D gene: .; clone size: .; CDR3 DNA: TGTGCCAGCCTACTTAAGTGTCGTGGCTCCTACGAGCAGTACTTC; CDR3 protein: CASLLKCRGSYEQYF
J gene: TRBJ2-5; V gene: TRBV4-1; D gene: .; clone size: few; CDR3 DNA: TGCGCCAGCAGCCAAGTTTTTGCTGAGACCCAGTACTTC; CDR3 protein: CASSQVFAETQYF
J gene: TRBJ2-6; V gene: TRBV15; D gene: .; clone size: .; CDR3 DNA: TGTGCCACCAGCAGACCGGGACATGGGGCATTTGGGGCCAACGTCCTGACTTTC; CDR3 protein: CATSRPGHGAFGANVLTF
J gene: TRBJ1-2; V gene: TRBV3-1; D gene: .; clone size: .; CDR3 DNA: TGTGCCAGCAGCCCGACAGGCCCTTTGGGCTACACCTTC; CDR3 protein: CASSPTGPLGYTF
J gene: TRBJ2-1; V gene: TRBV7-9; D gene: TRBD1; clone size: .; CDR3 DNA: TGTGCCAGCACCTTGGGACAGGGAGCTAACAATGAGCAGTTCTTC; CDR3 protein: CASTLGQGANNEQFF
J gene: TRBJ2-7; V gene: TRBV6-2/TRBV6-3; D gene: .; clone size: .; CDR3 DNA: TGTGCCAGCAGTGTGACTAGCTACGAGCAGTACTTC; CDR3 protein: CASSVTSYEQYF
J gene: TRBJ2-1; V gene: TRBV29-1; D gene: TRBD2; clone size: .; CDR3 DNA: TGCAGCGTTCGGAGCGGGGGGGCCGGGAATGAGCAGTTCTTC; CDR3 protein: CSVRSGGAGNEQFF
J gene: TRBJ1-4; V gene: TRBV9; D gene: .; clone size: few; CDR3 DNA: TGTGCCAGCAGCGACGGGGGGAGCGTTGAAAAACTGTTTTTT; CDR3 protein: CASSDGGSVEKLFF
J gene: TRBJ2-3; V gene: TRBV29-1; D gene: TRBD1; clone size: many; CDR3 DNA: TGCAGCGTCATGGGGACAGGGGGATCCACAGATACGCAGTATTTT; CDR3 protein: CSVMGTGGSTDTQYF
J gene: TRBJ2-1; V gene: TRBV12-3/TRBV12-4; D gene: TRBD2; clone size: .; CDR3 DNA: TGTGCCAGCAACGAGCGGGGGAACAATGAGCAGTTCTTC; CDR3 protein: CASNERGNNEQFF
J gene: TRBJ2-1; V gene: TRBV2; D gene: .; clone size: many; CDR3 DNA: TGTGCCAGCAGTGAAGGAGGCGGCTATGAGCAGTTCTTC; CDR3 protein: CASSEGGGYEQFF
J gene: TRBJ1-5; V gene: TRBV3-1; D gene: .; clone size: many; CDR3 DNA: TGTGCCAGCAGCCCACAGGGAGGGAACAATCAGCCCCAGCATTTT; CDR3 protein: CASSPQGGNNQPQHF
J gene: TRBJ1-1; V gene: TRBV30; D gene: TRBD1; clone size: few; CDR3 DNA: TGTGCCTGGAGTAGGAGGGACAGATCTGAAGCTTTCTTT; CDR3 protein: CAWSRRDRSEAFF
J gene: TRBJ2-1; V gene: TRBV7-3; D gene: TRBD2; clone size: many; CDR3 DNA: TGTGCCAGCAGCGCGGGACTAGCGGGGAATGAGCAGTTCTTC; CDR3 protein: CASSAGLAGNEQFF
J gene: TRBJ1-3; V gene: TRBV6-5; D gene: .; clone size: .; CDR3 DNA: TGTGCCAGCAGCCCCCGGACCTCTGGAAACACCATATATTTT; CDR3 protein: CASSPRTSGNTIYF
J gene: TRBJ2-1; V gene: TRBV29-1; D gene: .; clone size: many; CDR3 DNA: TGCAGCGTTGAATGGTACAATGAGCAGTTCTTC; CDR3 protein: CSVEWYNEQFF
J gene: TRBJ1-2; V gene: TRBV4-1; D gene: .; clone size: few; CDR3 DNA: TGCGCCAGCAGCCTCCTCGAAGGAGGGTGGTATGGCTACACCTTC; CDR3 protein: CASSLLEGGWYGYTF
J gene: TRBJ2-1; V gene: TRBV28; D gene: TRBD2; clone size: many; CDR3 DNA: TGTGCCAGCAGTTCGACTAGCGGGGGGCCCCGGACCATTCGGGATGAGCAGTTCTTC; CDR3 protein: CASSSTSGGPRTIRDEQFF
J gene: TRBJ2-3; V gene: TRBV5-6; D gene: .; clone size: few; CDR3 DNA: TGTGCCAGCAGCTTGCCAGGGAGGTTTCGGACAGATACGCAGTATTTT; CDR3 protein: CASSLPGRFRTDTQYF
J gene: TRBJ1-2; V gene: TRBV3-1; D gene: TRBD1; clone size: .; CDR3 DNA: TGTGCCAGCAGCTTTGCGGACAGGATGTACACCTTC; CDR3 protein: CASSFADRMYTF
J gene: TRBJ2-7; V gene: TRBV19; D gene: TRBD1; clone size: .; CDR3 DNA: TGTGCCAGTAGTATTGGGACAGGGGGCCTCTACGAGCAGTACTTC; CDR3 protein: CASSIGTGGLYEQYF
J gene: TRBJ2-1; V gene: TRBV6-1; D gene: TRBD2; clone size: .; CDR3 DNA: TGTGCCAGCAGAACAGCGGGGGCGGGAAATGAGCAGTTCTTC; CDR3 protein: CASRTAGAGNEQFF
J gene: TRBJ1-2; V gene: TRBV6-5; D gene: .; clone size: few; CDR3 DNA: TGTGCCAGCAGCCTAGAGGATCGCCGCTATGGCTACACCTTC; CDR3 protein: CASSLEDRRYGYTF
J gene: TRBJ2-3; V gene: TRBV5-4; D gene: .; clone size: .; CDR3 DNA: TGTGCCAGCAGCTTGGATACGGGGCCTAGCACAGATACGCAGTATTTT; CDR3 protein: CASSLDTGPSTDTQYF
J gene: TRBJ1-6; V gene: TRBV6-5; D gene: .; clone size: .; CDR3 DNA: TGTGCCAGCAGTTACGATGTAGTGGCACCCCTCCACTTT; CDR3 protein: CASSYDVVAPLHF
J gene: TRBJ2-7; V gene: TRBV18; D gene: .; clone size: few; CDR3 DNA: TGTGCCAGCTCACCACGCCAGGACTACTACGAGCAGTACTTC; CDR3 protein: CASSPRQDYYEQYF
J gene: TRBJ2-7; V gene: TRBV18; D gene: .; clone size: .; CDR3 DNA: TGTGCCAGCTCACCACCTAGTATTAACTCCTACGAGCAGTACTTC; CDR3 protein: CASSPPSINSYEQYF
J gene: TRBJ2-4; V gene: TRBV29-1; D gene: .; clone size: many; CDR3 DNA: TGCAGCGTTGACCCAGGGACGAACATTCAGTACTTC; CDR3 protein: CSVDPGTNIQYF
J gene: TRBJ1-2; V gene: TRBV5-1; D gene: .; clone size: many; CDR3 DNA: TGCGCCAGCAGCCCGACCGGAACGGCGGTTGGCTACACCTTC; CDR3 protein: CASSPTGTAVGYTF
J gene: TRBJ1-2; V gene: TRBV28; D gene: .; clone size: .; CDR3 DNA: TGTGCCAGCAGCCCTGCCTATGGCTACACCTTC; CDR3 protein: CASSPAYGYTF
J gene: TRBJ1-6; V gene: TRBV2; D gene: TRBD1; clone size: few; CDR3 DNA: TGTGCCAGCACCCTAGACAGGGGGAATTCACCCCTCCACTTT; CDR3 protein: CASTLDRGNSPLHF
J gene: TRBJ2-3; V gene: TRBV7-9; D gene: .; clone size: few; CDR3 DNA: TGTGCCAGCAGCTTAGTGTCGTACCAAGATACGCAGTATTTT; CDR3 protein: CASSLVSYQDTQYF
J gene: TRBJ2-7; V gene: TRBV30; D gene: .; clone size: many; CDR3 DNA: TGTGCCTGGAGTCGGGGCCGGACCACCTACGAGCAGTACTTC; CDR3 protein: CAWSRGRTTYEQYF
J gene: TRBJ1-4; V gene: TRBV4-1; D gene: TRBD1; clone size: many; CDR3 DNA: TGCGCCAGCAGCCAGGCCATTACAGGGGGCTACGAAAAACTGTTTTTT; CDR3 protein: CASSQAITGGYEKLFF
J gene: TRBJ2-7; V gene: TRBV2; D gene: .; clone size: .; CDR3 DNA: TGTGCCAGCAGGAGCAACCGGGACACGGCCCCCTACGAGCAGTACTTC; CDR3 protein: CASRSNRDTAPYEQYF
J gene: TRBJ2-1; V gene: TRBV6-6; D gene: TRBD2; clone size: .; CDR3 DNA: TGTGCCAGCATCCTAGGACTAGCGGGAGGGTACTACAATGAGCAGTTCTTC; CDR3 protein: CASILGLAGGYYNEQFF
J gene: TRBJ2-1; V gene: TRBV6-6; D gene: TRBD2; clone size: .; CDR3 DNA: TGTGCCAGCAGTATGAGTGGACTAGCGGGCCCGAGGGAGTCCTACAATGAGCAGTTCTTC; CDR3 protein: CASSMSGLAGPRESYNEQFF
J gene: TRBJ2-7; V gene: TRBV12-3/TRBV12-4; D gene: .; clone size: .; CDR3 DNA: TGTGCCAGCAGTTTAGGGCTCCGGCCTAGCGAGTCCTACGAGCAGTACTTC; CDR3 protein: CASSLGLRPSESYEQYF
J gene: TRBJ2-1; V gene: TRBV6-1; D gene: TRBD2; clone size: many; CDR3 DNA: TGTGCCAGCAGTTCTCTAGCGGGAGGGCCTATTGAGCAGTTCTTC; CDR3 protein: CASSSLAGGPIEQFF
J gene: TRBJ2-5; V gene: TRBV12-3/TRBV12-4; D gene: TRBD1; clone size: few; CDR3 DNA: TGTGCCAGCAGACAGGGGGCTCGGAAGACCCAGTACTTC; CDR3 protein: CASRQGARKTQYF
J gene: TRBJ2-1; V gene: TRBV11-2; D gene: .; clone size: medium-sized; CDR3 DNA: TGTGCCAGCAGCCTAACCCGCAATGAGCAGTTCTTC; CDR3 protein: CASSLTRNEQFF
J gene: TRBJ2-4; V gene: TRBV5-5; D gene: TRBD2; clone size: few; CDR3 DNA: TGTGCCAGCACCCCCACACGGGGGGTCAAAAACATTCAGTACTTC; CDR3 protein: CASTPTRGVKNIQYF
J gene: TRBJ2-4; V gene: TRBV19; D gene: TRBD2; clone size: .; CDR3 DNA: TGTGCCTCAAGACTAGCGGGGGGGCAAGGCAAAAACATTCAGTACTTC; CDR3 protein: CASRLAGGQGKNIQYF
J gene: TRBJ2-1; V gene: TRBV5-4; D gene: TRBD2; clone size: few; CDR3 DNA: TGTGCCAGCAGCTTGGGGCGGGAGAGATACAATGAGCAGTTCTTC; CDR3 protein: CASSLGRERYNEQFF
J gene: TRBJ1-2; V gene: TRBV7-8; D gene: TRBD1; clone size: .; CDR3 DNA: TGTGCCAGCAGCCTTACGTTGGGACAGTCGCTCTATGGCTACACCTTC; CDR3 protein: CASSLTLGQSLYGYTF